The table lists the clone carrying this TCR beta chain with a few counts. Its specificity is unknown. The CDR3 has 13 residues. V trimming: 6 bases; J trimming: 6 bases; junction bases outside the gene matches: 4. The data belong to a study of T-cell memory formation after mild COVID-19. TCRdb passed the 5' RACE reads through MiXCR, listing each CDR3 protein once. The data contain hundreds of thousands of distinct CDR3 sequences, about 20% of them singletons. Study results and limitations: Within pre-infection memory, some responding clones were found, suggesting cross-reactive memory joined. A balance of CD4 and CD8 characterized clones contracting day 15 to 85, whereas later expanders leaned CD4+.

This clonotype was obtained from an adult woman who had mild COVID-19 (a few samples of this study predate the infection). Cell type and time point are not known. The gene calls are TRBV12-3 or TRBV12-4 and TRBJ1-2; 10 nucleotides line up with TRBD1. Sequenced: PBMCs or a T cell subset sorted from them (not recorded which). CDR3 DNA sequence: TGTGCCAGCAGCGTGGGACAGGGGAATGGCTACACCTTC. Encoded protein: CASSVGQGNGYTF.